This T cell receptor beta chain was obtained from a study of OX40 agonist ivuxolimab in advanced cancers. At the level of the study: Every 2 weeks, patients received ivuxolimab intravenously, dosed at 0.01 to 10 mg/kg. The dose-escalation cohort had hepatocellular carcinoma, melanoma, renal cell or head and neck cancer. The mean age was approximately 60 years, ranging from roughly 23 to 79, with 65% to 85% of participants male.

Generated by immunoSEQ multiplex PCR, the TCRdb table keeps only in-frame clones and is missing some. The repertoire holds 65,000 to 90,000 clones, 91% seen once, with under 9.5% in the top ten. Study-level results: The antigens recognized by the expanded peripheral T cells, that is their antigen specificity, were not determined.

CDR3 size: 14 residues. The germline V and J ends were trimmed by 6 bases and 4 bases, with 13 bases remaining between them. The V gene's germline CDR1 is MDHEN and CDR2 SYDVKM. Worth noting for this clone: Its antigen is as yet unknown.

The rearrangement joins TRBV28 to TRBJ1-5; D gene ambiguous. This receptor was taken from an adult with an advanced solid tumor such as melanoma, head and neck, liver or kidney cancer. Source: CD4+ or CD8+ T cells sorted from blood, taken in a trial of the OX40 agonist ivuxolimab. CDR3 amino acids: CASRWAEPNQPQHF. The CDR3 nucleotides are TGTGCCAGCAGGTGGGCAGAACCAAATCAGCCCCAGCATTTT.